These 6 T cell receptor beta chains share one sample of origin, sequenced in a study of blood T cell repertoires in COVID-19. The data were produced by immunoSEQ multiplex PCR, yet TCRdb's version contains in-frame clones alone and is incomplete. This sample yields over 130,000 clones, of which 85% are seen a single time; around 2.9% belongs to the top ten. Sequenced: peripheral blood. These TCRs come from a man aged 50 or older with acute or convalescent COVID-19.

The rearrangement joins TRBV6-2 or TRBV6-3 to TRBJ2-1; 8 nucleotides match TRBD2. In germline, CDR1 is MNHEY, CDR2 SVGEGT. With V trimmed by 2 bases and J by 7 bases, 4 bases remained unmatched. This CDR3 comprises 14 residues. The CDR3 loop is CASSYLVAGNEQFF. The CDR3 nucleotides are TGTGCCAGCAGTTACCTAGTAGCGGGGAATGAGCAGTTCTTC.

The genes are TRBV13 and TRBJ2-5; 9 bases map to TRBD2. J lost 2 bases, V lost 5 bases, and 12 bases had no gene match. This CDR3 comprises 17 residues. Germline loops: CDR1 PRHDT, CDR2 FYEKMQ (reference sequence). The DNA of the CDR3 is TGTGCCAGCAGCCCTGGGGGGCTAGCGGGATCTCAAGAGACCCAGTACTTC. Translation gives CASSPGGLAGSQETQYF. Based on the CDR3 plus reference TRBV13 and TRBJ2-5, the full variable domain is AAGVIQSPRHLIKEKRETATLKCYPIPRHDTVYWYQQGPGQDPQFLISFYEKMQSDKGSIPDRFSAQQFSDYHSELNMSSLELGDSALYFCASSPGGLAGSQETQYFGPGTRLLVL.

CDR3 loop: CASSQVRTSFNEQFF. The DNA of the CDR3 is TGTGCCAGCAGCCAAGTGAGGACTAGCTTCAATGAGCAGTTCTTC. The V gene is TRBV14, the J gene TRBJ2-1; 8 nucleotides match TRBD2. The CDR3 consists of 15 residues. Germline-derived CDR1 and CDR2 are SGHDN and FVKESK. V gave up 1 base and J gave up 6 bases; unmatched junction bases: 5. Looking up the rest from reference TRBV14 and TRBJ2-1 gives the full variable domain: EAGVTQFPSHSVIEKGQTVTLRCDPISGHDNLYWYRRVMGKEIKFLLHFVKESKQDESGMPNNRFLAERTGGTYSTLKVQPAELEDSGVYFCASSQVRTSFNEQFFGPGTRLTVL.

The chain joins TRBV2 to TRBJ1-6; D is undetermined. V was clipped by 1 base and J by 11 bases, with 12 bases between them. CDR3 length equals 14 residues. Germline V CDR1 and CDR2: SNHLY, FYNNEI. In DNA form, the CDR3 reads TGTGCCAGCAGTGAAGGGATTGGAGGGACACCCCTCCACTTT. It is translated as CASSEGIGGTPLHF.

This clone came up a few times. The V and J genes are TRBV2 and TRBJ1-4; 7 nucleotides align to TRBD1. Germline loops: CDR1 SNHLY, CDR2 FYNNEI. CDR3 size: 14 residues. V was pared by 3 bases and J by 3 bases, with 1 base of the junction left unmatched. Here the CDR3 DNA reads TGTGCCAGCAGTGAGGGACAGTCTAATGAAAAACTGTTTTTT. Residues: CASSEGQSNEKLFF.

The chain combines TRBV2 with TRBJ2-5; TRBD2 matches at 8 bases. Per the germline V gene, CDR1 is SNHLY and CDR2 is FYNNEI. J gave up 4 bases and V 3 bases, and 7 bases lay outside the gene matches. The CDR3 has 15 amino acids. The CDR3 is CASSDRGGPGETQYF. The DNA of the CDR3 is TGTGCCAGCAGTGATCGGGGGGGGCCTGGAGAGACCCAGTACTTC.